This T cell receptor (beta chain) stems from a study of CD8 T cells in ankylosing spondylitis. Study results and caveats: Apparently characteristic of ankylosing spondylitis blood was a TCR beta motif (under ten highly homologous variants). Significant enrichment of disease-linked clones was reported in matched ankylosing spondylitis synovial fluid. Earlier literature documents some of the motif variants in reactive arthritis synovial fluid and blood.

The CDR3 sequence is 15 residues long. V lost 6 bases, J lost 2 bases, and 20 bases lay in between. Germline V gene lookup returns CDR1 DFQATT and CDR2 SNEGSKA (reference sequence). Regarding this clonotype: Its matching antigen is unknown.

Generation of TCR beta libraries employed quantitative 5'-RACE incorporating molecular barcodes. TCRdb analysed the 5' RACE reads with MiXCR anew, one entry per CDR3 protein. The sample consists of fewer than 180,000 distinct CDR3 sequences, approximately 44% of them appearing once. The source is a male donor with ankylosing spondylitis. The sample consisted of synovial fluid, either unsorted or a sorted T cell fraction (not recorded which). The chain employs TRBV20-1 and TRBJ2-7; TRBD1 might be the D (8 bases). The CDR3 protein is CSAAGGQGAPYEQYF. In DNA form, the CDR3 reads TGCAGTGCGGCCGGGGGGCAGGGGGCCCCCTACGAGCAGTACTTC.